This TCR beta chain stems from a study of blood T cell repertoires in COVID-19. Study-level information: Material from acute and convalescent COVID-19 was sourced from the United States, Italy and Spain. The analysed material was cDNA or gDNA that came from T cells, B-cell-depleted T cells, or PBMCs.

This clone was seen more than once but under ten times. The CDR3 length is 13 residues. Germline CDR1 and CDR2: LNHDA and SQIVND (reference sequence). V lost 6 bases, J lost 1 base, and 9 bases lay in between. Original methodology: Using reference gene primer amplification, nucleated cell counts were estimated. Clones were sequenced by immunoSEQ multiplex PCR, and TCRdb holds only the in-frame ones, with some missing. The D gene and trimming were derived from the DNA, and the V and J assignments and clone size from that table. This sample has 270,000 or so clones, with approximately 82% found just once.

Sequencing input: peripheral blood. The TCR comes from a woman aged 18 to 35 with acute or convalescent COVID-19. The chain has TRBV19 and TRBJ1-1; possible D gene TRBD1, 5 bases. Written as DNA, the CDR3 is TGTGCCAGTAGCCTGACAGCGAACACTGAAGCTTTCTTT. It specifies CASSLTANTEAFF. Based on the CDR3 plus reference TRBV19 and TRBJ1-1, the full variable domain is DGGITQSPKYLFRKEGQNVTLSCEQNLNHDAMYWYRQDPGQGLRLIYYSQIVNDFQKGDIAEGYSVSREKKESFPLTVTSAQKNPTAFYLCASSLTANTEAFFGQGTRLTVV.